Sequencing of this T cell receptor beta chain was carried out in a study of blood T cell repertoires in COVID-19. The wider study: Sites in the United States, Italy and Spain provided acute and convalescent COVID-19 samples. PBMCs, B-cell-depleted T cells, or T cells provided the cDNA or gDNA that made up the material.

The table lists this clone with a count of one. How the authors handled the data: Scientists estimated how many nucleated cells there were by amplifying reference gene primers. Some clones are missing from TCRdb's copy, which holds only in-frame ones; the method was immunoSEQ multiplex PCR. V and J calls and clone size follow that table, whereas D and trimming were derived from the DNA. The sample lists 80,000 to 100,000 clones, over 75% occurring once. The specimen was peripheral blood. This receptor was taken from a man in his 60s with acute or convalescent COVID-19.

CDR3 DNA sequence: TGCGCCAGCAGGGGGGGACCGAATGAAAAACTGTTTTTT. This encodes CASRGGPNEKLFF. The chain combines TRBV10-1 with TRBJ1-4, with D perhaps matching TRBD1 (5 bases). The CDR3 covers 13 residues. V shed 6 bases and J shed 5 bases, with 10 bases lying between them. CDR1 is WNHNN, CDR2 SYGVQD, per germline (reference sequence).